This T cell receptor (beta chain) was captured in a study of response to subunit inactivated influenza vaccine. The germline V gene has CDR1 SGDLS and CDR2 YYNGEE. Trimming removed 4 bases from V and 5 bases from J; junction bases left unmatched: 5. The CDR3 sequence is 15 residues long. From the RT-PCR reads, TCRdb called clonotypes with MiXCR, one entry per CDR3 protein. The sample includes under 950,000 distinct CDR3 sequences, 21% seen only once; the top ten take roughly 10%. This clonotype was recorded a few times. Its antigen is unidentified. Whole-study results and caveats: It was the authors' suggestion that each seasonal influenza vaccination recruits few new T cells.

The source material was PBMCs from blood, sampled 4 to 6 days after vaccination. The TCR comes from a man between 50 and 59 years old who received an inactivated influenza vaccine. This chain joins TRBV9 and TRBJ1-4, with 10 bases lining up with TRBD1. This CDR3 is CASSSRQGANEKLFF. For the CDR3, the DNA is TGTGCCAGCAGCTCACGACAGGGGGCGAATGAAAAACTGTTTTTT.